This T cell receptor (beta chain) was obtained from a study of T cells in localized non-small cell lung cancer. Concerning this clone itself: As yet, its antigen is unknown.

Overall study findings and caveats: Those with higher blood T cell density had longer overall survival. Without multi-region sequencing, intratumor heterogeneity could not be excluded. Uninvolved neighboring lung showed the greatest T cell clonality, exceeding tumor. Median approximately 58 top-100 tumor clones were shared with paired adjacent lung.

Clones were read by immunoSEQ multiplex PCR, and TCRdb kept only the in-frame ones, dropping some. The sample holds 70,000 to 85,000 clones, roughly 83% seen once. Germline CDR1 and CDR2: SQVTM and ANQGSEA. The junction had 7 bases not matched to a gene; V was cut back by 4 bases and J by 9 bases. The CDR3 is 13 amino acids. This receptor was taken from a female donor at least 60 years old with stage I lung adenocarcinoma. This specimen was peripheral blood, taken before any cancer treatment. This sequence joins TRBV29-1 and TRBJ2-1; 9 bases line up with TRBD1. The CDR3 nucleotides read TGCAGCGTTGCACGGACAGGGGACGGTGAGCAGTTCTTC. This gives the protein CSVARTGDGEQFF.